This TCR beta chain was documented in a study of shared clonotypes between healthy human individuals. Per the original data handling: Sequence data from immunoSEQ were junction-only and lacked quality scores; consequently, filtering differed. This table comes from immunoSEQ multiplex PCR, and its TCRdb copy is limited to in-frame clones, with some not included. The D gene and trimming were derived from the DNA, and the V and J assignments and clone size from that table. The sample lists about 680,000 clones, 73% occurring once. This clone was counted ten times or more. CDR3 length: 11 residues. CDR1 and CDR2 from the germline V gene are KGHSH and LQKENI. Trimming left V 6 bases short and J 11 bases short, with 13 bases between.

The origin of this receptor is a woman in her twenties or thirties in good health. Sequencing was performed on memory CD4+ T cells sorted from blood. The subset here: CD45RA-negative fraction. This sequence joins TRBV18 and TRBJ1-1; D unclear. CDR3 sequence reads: CASSPEQGAFF. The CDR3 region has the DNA TGTGCCAGCTCGCCAGAACAAGGGGCTTTCTTT.